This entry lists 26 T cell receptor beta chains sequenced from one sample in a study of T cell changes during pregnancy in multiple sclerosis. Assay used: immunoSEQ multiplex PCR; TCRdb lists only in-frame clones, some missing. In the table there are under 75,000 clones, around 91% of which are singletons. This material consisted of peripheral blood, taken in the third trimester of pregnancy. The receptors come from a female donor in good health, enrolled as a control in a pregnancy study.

CDR3 sequence: CASSQLYRAYEQYF. The CDR3 coding sequence is TGTGCCAGCAGTCAATTGTACAGAGCCTACGAGCAGTACTTC. This chain links TRBV2 with TRBJ2-7; no reliable D call. The CDR3 loop spans 14 amino acids. Germline CDR1 reads SNHLY; CDR2 reads FYNNEI. Trimming stripped 5 bases from V and 2 bases from J, with 13 bases between.

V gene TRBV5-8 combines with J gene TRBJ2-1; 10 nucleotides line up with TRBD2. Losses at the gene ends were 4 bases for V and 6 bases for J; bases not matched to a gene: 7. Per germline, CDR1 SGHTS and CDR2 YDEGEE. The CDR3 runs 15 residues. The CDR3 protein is CASSILAGDVNEQFF. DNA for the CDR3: TGTGCCAGCAGCATCCTAGCGGGGGACGTCAATGAGCAGTTCTTC.

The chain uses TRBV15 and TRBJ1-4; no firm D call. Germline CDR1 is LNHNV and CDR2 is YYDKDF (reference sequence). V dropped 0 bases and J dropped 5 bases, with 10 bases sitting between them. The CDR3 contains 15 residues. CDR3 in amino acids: CATSREYSQNEKLFF. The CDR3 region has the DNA TGTGCCACCAGCAGAGAGTACAGCCAGAATGAAAAACTGTTTTTT.

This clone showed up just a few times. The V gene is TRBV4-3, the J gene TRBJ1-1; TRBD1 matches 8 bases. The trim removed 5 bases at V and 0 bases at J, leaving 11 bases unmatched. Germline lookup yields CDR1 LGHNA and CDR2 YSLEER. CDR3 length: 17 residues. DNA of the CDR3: TGCGCCAGCAGCAGTGTGGGACAGGCTGCGGTGAACACTGAAGCTTTCTTT. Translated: CASSSVGQAAVNTEAFF.

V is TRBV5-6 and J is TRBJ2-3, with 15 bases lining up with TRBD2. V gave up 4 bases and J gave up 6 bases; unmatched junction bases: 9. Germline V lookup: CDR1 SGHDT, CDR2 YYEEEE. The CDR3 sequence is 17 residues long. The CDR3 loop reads CASSQGTSGGTGDTQYF. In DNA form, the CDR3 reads TGTGCCAGCAGCCAAGGGACTAGCGGGGGGACCGGGGATACGCAGTATTTT.

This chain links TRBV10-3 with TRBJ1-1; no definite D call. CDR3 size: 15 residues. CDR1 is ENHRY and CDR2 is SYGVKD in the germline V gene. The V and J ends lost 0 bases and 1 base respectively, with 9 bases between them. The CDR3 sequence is CAISESAQPNTEAFF. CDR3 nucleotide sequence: TGTGCCATCAGTGAGTCGGCACAGCCGAACACTGAAGCTTTCTTT.

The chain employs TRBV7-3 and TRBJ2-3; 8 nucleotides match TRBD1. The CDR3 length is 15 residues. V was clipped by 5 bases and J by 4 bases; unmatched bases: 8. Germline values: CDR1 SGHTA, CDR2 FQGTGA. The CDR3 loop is CASSGQGRTPDTQYF. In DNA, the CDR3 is TGTGCCAGCAGCGGACAGGGACGGACGCCAGATACGCAGTATTTT.

Here the CDR3 reads CASSYDGNNEQFF. The CDR3 bases are TGTGCCAGCAGTTACGATGGCAACAATGAGCAGTTCTTC. This chain links TRBV6-5 with TRBJ2-1; D is undetermined. There are 13 residues in the CDR3. The V end was cut by 2 bases, the J end by 5 bases, with 7 bases between. Per germline, CDR1 MNHEY and CDR2 SVGAGI.

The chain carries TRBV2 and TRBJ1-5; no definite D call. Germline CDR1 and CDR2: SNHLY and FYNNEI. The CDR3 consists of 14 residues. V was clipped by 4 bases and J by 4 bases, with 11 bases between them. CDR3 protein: CASSVRPRNQPQHF. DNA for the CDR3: TGTGCCAGCAGTGTCAGGCCAAGAAATCAGCCCCAGCATTTT.

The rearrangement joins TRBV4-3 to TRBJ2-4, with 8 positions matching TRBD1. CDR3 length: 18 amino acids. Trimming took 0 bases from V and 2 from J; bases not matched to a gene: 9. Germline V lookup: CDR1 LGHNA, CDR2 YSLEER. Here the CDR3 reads CASSQETPWTGTKNIQYF. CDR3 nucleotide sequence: TGCGCCAGCAGCCAAGAAACTCCCTGGACAGGGACCAAAAACATTCAGTACTTC.

The CDR3 protein is CASKEGRNTGELFF. In DNA form, the CDR3 reads TGTGCCAGCAAAGAGGGCCGGAACACCGGGGAGCTGTTTTTT. The chain carries TRBV9 and TRBJ2-2; tentative D call: TRBD2 (5 bases). Looked up from germline, CDR1 is SGDLS and CDR2 is YYNGEE. Trimming removed 6 bases at V and 1 base at J, with 10 bases between. CDR3 length: 14 amino acids. Drawing the rest from reference TRBV9 and TRBJ2-2, the complete variable domain is DSGVTQTPKHLITATGQRVTLRCSPRSGDLSVYWYQQSLDQGLQFLIQYYNGEERAKGNILERFSAQQFPDLHSELNLSSLELGDSALYFCASKEGRNTGELFFGEGSRLTVL.

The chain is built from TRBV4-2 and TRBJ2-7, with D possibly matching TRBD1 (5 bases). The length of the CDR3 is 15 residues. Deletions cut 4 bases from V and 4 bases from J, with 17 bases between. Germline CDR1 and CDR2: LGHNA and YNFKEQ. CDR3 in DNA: TGTGCCAGCAGCCTAGACACCACCAACAGGTACGAGCAGTACTTC. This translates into CASSLDTTNRYEQYF.

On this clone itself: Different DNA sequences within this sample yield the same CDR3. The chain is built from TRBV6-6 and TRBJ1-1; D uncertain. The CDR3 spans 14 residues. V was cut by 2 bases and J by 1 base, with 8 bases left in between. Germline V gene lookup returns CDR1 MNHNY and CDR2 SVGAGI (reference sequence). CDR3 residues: CASSYREGNTEAFF. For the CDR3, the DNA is TGTGCCAGCAGTTACAGGGAGGGGAACACTGAAGCTTTCTTT.

In DNA form, the CDR3 reads TGTGCCAGCAGTTTAGGGCAGGGAAAAGCTTTCTTT. Translating it yields CASSLGQGKAFF. V and J are TRBV28 and TRBJ1-1; D perhaps matches TRBD1 (5 bases). The CDR3 length is 12 residues. CDR1 is MDHEN and CDR2 is SYDVKM in the germline V gene. Trimming pared 2 bases from V and 9 bases from J, leaving 10 bases between.

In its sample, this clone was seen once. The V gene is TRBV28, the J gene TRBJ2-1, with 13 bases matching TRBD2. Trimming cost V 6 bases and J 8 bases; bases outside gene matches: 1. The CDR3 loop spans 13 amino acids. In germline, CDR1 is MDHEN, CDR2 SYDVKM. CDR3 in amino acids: CASRLAGGHEQFF. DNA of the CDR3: TGTGCCAGCAGACTAGCGGGGGGGCATGAGCAGTTCTTC.

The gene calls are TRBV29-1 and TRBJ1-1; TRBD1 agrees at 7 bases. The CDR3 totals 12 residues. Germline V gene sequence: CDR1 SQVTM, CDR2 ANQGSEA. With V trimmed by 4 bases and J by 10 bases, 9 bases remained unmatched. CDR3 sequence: CSVGDRWSVAFF. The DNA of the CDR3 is TGCAGCGTTGGGGACAGATGGTCGGTAGCTTTCTTT.

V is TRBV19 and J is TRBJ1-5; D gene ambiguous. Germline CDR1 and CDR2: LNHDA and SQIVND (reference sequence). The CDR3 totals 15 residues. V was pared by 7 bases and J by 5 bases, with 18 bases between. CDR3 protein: CASMASEGRYQPQHF. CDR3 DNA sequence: TGTGCCAGTATGGCATCGGAGGGTCGGTATCAGCCCCAGCATTTT.

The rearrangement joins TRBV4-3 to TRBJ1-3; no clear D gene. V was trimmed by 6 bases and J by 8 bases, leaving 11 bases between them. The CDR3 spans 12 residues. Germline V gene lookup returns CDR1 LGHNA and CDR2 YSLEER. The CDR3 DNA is TGCGCCAGCAGATCCCCCGGGGACACCATATATTTT. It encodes CASRSPGDTIYF.

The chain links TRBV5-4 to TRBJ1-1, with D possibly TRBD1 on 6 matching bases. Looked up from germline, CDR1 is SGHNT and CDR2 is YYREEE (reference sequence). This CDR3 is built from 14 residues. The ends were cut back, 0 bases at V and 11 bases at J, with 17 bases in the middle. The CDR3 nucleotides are TGTGCCAGCAGCTTGGAACAGGGTTTTTCGGGGGCTTTCTTT. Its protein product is CASSLEQGFSGAFF.

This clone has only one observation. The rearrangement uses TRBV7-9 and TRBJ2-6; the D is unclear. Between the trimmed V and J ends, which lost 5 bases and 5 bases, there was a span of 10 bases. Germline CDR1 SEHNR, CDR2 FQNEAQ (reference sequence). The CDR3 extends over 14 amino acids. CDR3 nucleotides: TGTGCCAGCAGCCCCTCCGGTAGGGCCAACGTCCTGACTTTC. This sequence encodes CASSPSGRANVLTF.

The CDR3 here is CASSLEGRGEAFF. The CDR3 DNA reads TGTGCCAGCAGCTTAGAGGGAAGGGGTGAAGCTTTCTTT. The chain combines TRBV11-3 with TRBJ1-1, with TRBD1 as a possible D gene (5 bases). This CDR3 region has 13 residues. Germline lookup yields CDR1 SGHNT and CDR2 YENEEA. V lost 0 bases and J 7 bases, leaving 9 bases between the germline ends. The full variable domain, rest sourced from reference TRBV11-3 and TRBJ1-1, is EAGVVQSPRYKIIEKKQPVAFWCNPISGHNTLYWYLQNLGQGPELLIRYENEEAVDDSQLPKDRFSAERLKGVDSTLKIQPAELGDSAVYLCASSLEGRGEAFFGQGTRLTVV.

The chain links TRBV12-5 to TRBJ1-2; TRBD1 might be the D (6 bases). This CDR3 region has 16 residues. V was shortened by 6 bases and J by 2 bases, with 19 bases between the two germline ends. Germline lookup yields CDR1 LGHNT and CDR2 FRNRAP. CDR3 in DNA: TGTGCTAGTGGAGCGGGGTCCGGGGGGGGCAACTATGGCTACACCTTC. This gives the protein CASGAGSGGGNYGYTF.

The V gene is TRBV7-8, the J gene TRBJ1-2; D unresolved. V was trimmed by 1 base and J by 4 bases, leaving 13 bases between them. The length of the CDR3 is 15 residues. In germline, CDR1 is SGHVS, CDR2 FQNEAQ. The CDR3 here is CASSLGLVVRYGYTF. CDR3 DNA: TGTGCCAGCAGCTTAGGACTGGTTGTCCGCTATGGCTACACCTTC.

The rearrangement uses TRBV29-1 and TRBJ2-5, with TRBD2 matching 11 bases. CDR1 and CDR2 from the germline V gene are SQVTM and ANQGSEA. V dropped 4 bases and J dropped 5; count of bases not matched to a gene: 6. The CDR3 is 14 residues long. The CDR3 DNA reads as TGCAGCGTTGTAGCGGGGGGGCGGGGGGAGACCCAGTACTTC. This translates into CSVVAGGRGETQYF.

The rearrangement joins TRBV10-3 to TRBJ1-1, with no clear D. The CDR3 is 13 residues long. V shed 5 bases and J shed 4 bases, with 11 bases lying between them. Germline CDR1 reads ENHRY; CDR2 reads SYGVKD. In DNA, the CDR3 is TGTGCCATCAGTCAATCGGGGTTCACTGAAGCTTTCTTT. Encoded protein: CAISQSGFTEAFF.

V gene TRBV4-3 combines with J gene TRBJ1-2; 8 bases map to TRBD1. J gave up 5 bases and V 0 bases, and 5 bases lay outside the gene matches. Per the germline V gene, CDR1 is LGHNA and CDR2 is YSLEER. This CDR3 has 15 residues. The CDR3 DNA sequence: TGCGCCAGCAGCCAAGATCGTCAGGGGGCTTATGGCTACACCTTC. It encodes CASSQDRQGAYGYTF.